The 23 T cell receptor beta chains below come from one sample, sequenced in a study of regulatory and conventional T cells in RAG deficiency. The assay was immunoSEQ multiplex PCR, and TCRdb's table has in-frame clones only and misses some. The sample records fewer than 35,000 clones, 89% being singletons. The sample was also reused in another study, on regulatory T cells. That source adds: The primer mix had 52 TRBV and 13 TRBJ primers.

The sample was CD8+ T cells sorted from blood. The receptor source for this set is a human donor in good health.

The chain employs TRBV27 and TRBJ2-1; D call uncertain. CDR3 size: 11 residues. V was cut by 3 bases and J by 9 bases, with 6 bases left in between. Per the germline V gene, CDR1 is MNHEY and CDR2 is SMNVEV (reference sequence). Here the CDR3 reads CASSFWGEQFF. The DNA of the CDR3 is TGTGCCAGCAGTTTTTGGGGTGAGCAGTTCTTC.

The chain links TRBV5-4 to TRBJ2-7; 7 bases line up with TRBD1. Unmatched junction bases numbered 10, after V lost 4 bases and J lost 9 bases. The CDR3 consists of 13 residues. Germline assignment: CDR1 SGHNT and CDR2 YYREEE (reference sequence). The CDR3 nucleotides are TGTGCCAGCAGCCAGGACAGGACAACCGTGCAGTACTTC. The encoded protein is CASSQDRTTVQYF.

This chain links TRBV28 with TRBJ2-1; D gene ambiguous. The CDR3 extends over 11 amino acids. V lost 3 bases, J lost 3 bases, and 0 bases lay in between. Germline loops: CDR1 MDHEN, CDR2 SYDVKM. The CDR3: CASSFYNEQFF. The CDR3 DNA follows: TGTGCCAGCAGTTTCTACAATGAGCAGTTCTTC.

The chain is built from TRBV6-1 and TRBJ2-4; weak D call: TRBD1 (6 bases). Per the germline V gene, CDR1 is MNHNS and CDR2 is SASEGT. Trimming removed 2 bases at V and 2 bases at J, with 28 bases between. The CDR3 spans 21 residues. The chain's CDR3 is CASSERWSGEAWGGTKNIQYF. DNA of the CDR3: TGTGCCAGCAGTGAAAGGTGGTCAGGGGAAGCGTGGGGTGGGACCAAAAACATTCAGTACTTC.

The chain has TRBV19 and TRBJ1-2, with D possibly TRBD1 on 5 matching bases. Germline V lookup: CDR1 LNHDA, CDR2 SQIVND (reference sequence). Trimming stripped 3 bases from V and 5 bases from J, with 25 bases between. CDR3 length: 18 amino acids. The CDR3: CASSIWGPGPGPDYGYTF. As DNA, the CDR3 is TGTGCCAGTAGTATCTGGGGCCCAGGCCCGGGGCCTGATTATGGCTACACCTTC. The full variable domain, in which reference TRBV19 and TRBJ1-2 provide the parts outside the CDR3, is DGGITQSPKYLFRKEGQNVTLSCEQNLNHDAMYWYRQDPGQGLRLIYYSQIVNDFQKGDIAEGYSVSREKKESFPLTVTSAQKNPTAFYLCASSIWGPGPGPDYGYTFGSGTRLTVV.

This chain connects TRBV5-5 to TRBJ1-2; 8 nucleotides agree with TRBD1. Germline V gene lookup returns CDR1 SGHKS and CDR2 YYEKEE (reference sequence). V dropped 3 bases and J dropped 8; count of bases not matched to a gene: 6. The CDR3 length is 13 residues. The CDR3 loop is CASSYGQGEGYTF. In DNA form, the CDR3 reads TGTGCCAGCAGCTACGGACAGGGCGAAGGCTACACCTTC.

The chain has TRBV19 and TRBJ2-1; 7 nucleotides align to TRBD1. After removal of 3 bases from V and 7 bases from J, the junction contained 9 bases not matched to a gene. The CDR3 is 15 amino acids. Per germline, CDR1 LNHDA and CDR2 SQIVND (reference sequence). CDR3 sequence: CASSITGVLGNEQFF. CDR3 nucleotides: TGTGCCAGTAGTATTACAGGGGTTTTAGGGAATGAGCAGTTCTTC.

The chain combines TRBV5-6 with TRBJ2-7; 9 bases map to TRBD1. The ends lost 5 bases at V and 3 bases at J; junction bases unmatched: 21. Germline assignment: CDR1 SGHDT and CDR2 YYEEEE. This CDR3 region has 19 residues. CDR3 in DNA: TGTGCCAGCAGTGTACTCTTCGGGGACAGGGTTACGATGGACTACGAGCAGTACTTC. It is translated as CASSVLFGDRVTMDYEQYF.

The genes are TRBV11-3 and TRBJ1-3, with 8 bases aligning to TRBD1. V lost 7 bases to trimming and J lost 3 bases; unmatched junction nucleotides: 8. CDR1 is SGHNT and CDR2 is YENEEA in the germline V gene. The CDR3 totals 15 residues. The CDR3, as DNA: TGTGCCAGCAACATGGACAGGGTAAATGGAAACACCATATATTTT. The encoded protein is CASNMDRVNGNTIYF.

This clone was picked up a small number of times. The rearrangement uses TRBV6-1 and TRBJ1-2; D gene uncertain. V was pared by 5 bases and J by 2 bases, with 12 bases between. CDR3 length: 14 residues. Germline CDR1 is MNHNS and CDR2 is SASEGT. The CDR3, as DNA: TGTGCCAGCAGTACCCAGGCATCAAACTATGGCTACACCTTC. Translating it yields CASSTQASNYGYTF.

The chain is built from TRBV30 and TRBJ1-2; D call uncertain. V shed 1 base and J shed 7 bases, with 7 bases lying between them. The germline CDR1 and CDR2 sequences are GTSNPN and SVGIG (reference sequence). The CDR3 has 11 amino acids. CDR3 sequence: CAWSAGSGYTF. The CDR3 DNA is TGTGCCTGGAGTGCAGGAAGTGGCTACACCTTC.

The chain is built from TRBV5-1 and TRBJ2-1, with 10 bases that match TRBD2. Per germline, CDR1 SGHRS and CDR2 YFSETQ. After removal of 4 bases from V and 8 bases from J, the junction contained 3 bases not matched to a gene. The CDR3 consists of 13 residues. CDR3 in amino acids: CASSPSGSYEQFF. In DNA, the CDR3 is TGCGCCAGCAGCCCTAGCGGGAGCTATGAGCAGTTCTTC.

This clone has only one observation. DNA of the CDR3: TGTGCCAGCCTCGGGAGCGGCTCTGGACTAGCGTTGGTGCAGTACTTC. Protein sequence: CASLGSGSGLALVQYF. The chain is built from TRBV11-2 and TRBJ2-7; TRBD2 aligns across 9 bases. This CDR3 has 16 residues. V shed 8 bases and J 9 bases; nucleotides not matched to a gene: 20. Germline V gene sequence: CDR1 SGHAT, CDR2 FQNNGV.

V and J are TRBV9 and TRBJ1-2, with 9 bases fitting TRBD1. The CDR3 loop spans 22 amino acids. Germline-derived CDR1 and CDR2 are SGDLS and YYNGEE. Trimming removed 0 bases from V and 0 bases from J; junction bases left unmatched: 21. The CDR3 sequence: CASSVERRGATGTGIANYGYTF. The DNA of the CDR3 is TGTGCCAGCAGCGTAGAAAGGAGAGGGGCGACAGGGACAGGGATTGCTAACTATGGCTACACCTTC.

J is TRBJ1-1 and V is TRBV14, with D unresolved. The germline V gene encodes CDR1 SGHDN and CDR2 FVKESK. V lost 4 bases, J lost 4 bases, and 13 bases lay in between. This CDR3 spans 14 amino acids. CDR3 residues: CASSLVEGSTEAFF. CDR3 DNA: TGTGCCAGCAGCCTGGTGGAGGGAAGCACTGAAGCTTTCTTT.

The genes are TRBV21-1 and TRBJ2-7; TRBD2, the table's D call, lacks a check against the DNA. TRBV21-1 is a recognized pseudogene. This CDR3 spans 13 amino acids. CDR3 DNA: TGTGCCAGTATCGGGACTCCCGCCTACGAGCAGTACTTC. It yields the protein CASIGTPAYEQYF.

This clone was recorded once. The chain couples TRBV5-1 to TRBJ1-1; D not certain. The CDR3 has 14 amino acids. Germline assignment: CDR1 SGHRS and CDR2 YFSETQ. V was pared by 0 bases and J by 2 bases, with 8 bases between. The CDR3 region has the DNA TGCGCCAGCAGCTTGGGCACATCCAACACTGAAGCTTTCTTT. It encodes CASSLGTSNTEAFF.

This chain connects TRBV19 to TRBJ2-1; weak D call: TRBD2 (5 bases). CDR1 is LNHDA, CDR2 SQIVND, per germline (reference sequence). CDR3 length equals 12 residues. Trimming stripped 3 bases from V and 8 bases from J, with 8 bases between. CDR3 sequence: CASSIGGYEQFF. In DNA form, the CDR3 reads TGTGCCAGTAGTATCGGAGGATATGAGCAGTTCTTC. Together with reference TRBV19 and TRBJ2-1, the CDR3 gives the full variable domain: DGGITQSPKYLFRKEGQNVTLSCEQNLNHDAMYWYRQDPGQGLRLIYYSQIVNDFQKGDIAEGYSVSREKKESFPLTVTSAQKNPTAFYLCASSIGGYEQFFGPGTRLTVL.

The rearrangement uses TRBV18 and TRBJ2-5; TRBD1 matches 11 bases. Per the germline V gene, CDR1 is KGHSH and CDR2 is LQKENI. This CDR3 is 14 amino acids long. V lost 6 bases, J lost 4 bases, and 4 bases stayed unmatched. The CDR3 loop reads CASSTGQGGETQYF. The CDR3 nucleotides are TGTGCCAGCTCGACGGGACAGGGGGGAGAGACCCAGTACTTC.

The chain is built from TRBV28 and TRBJ2-5, with TRBD1 identical over 8 bases. The germline CDR1 and CDR2 sequences are MDHEN and SYDVKM. After removal of 6 bases from V and 4 bases from J, the junction contained 4 bases not matched to a gene. The CDR3 consists of 13 residues. The CDR3 DNA is TGTGCCAGCAGCGACAGGGGCGCAGAGACCCAGTACTTC. It is translated as CASSDRGAETQYF.

This clone is a singleton in its sample. The J gene is TRBJ2-1, the V gene TRBV9; unclear D gene. Trimming removed 2 bases from V and 2 bases from J, with 5 bases in between. Germline V lookup: CDR1 SGDLS, CDR2 YYNGEE. CDR3 length: 13 amino acids. CDR3 DNA sequence: TGTGCCAGCAGCGTTGGGGCCTACAATGAGCAGTTCTTC. Amino acids: CASSVGAYNEQFF.

The chain employs TRBV5-1 and TRBJ2-1; weak D call: TRBD1 (6 bases). The CDR3 has 15 residues. The V gene lost 4 bases and the J gene lost 0 bases, with 11 bases spanning the gap. Germline CDR1 reads SGHRS; CDR2 reads YFSETQ. DNA for the CDR3: TGCGCCAGCAGCGAAACAGGGAGCTCCTACAATGAGCAGTTCTTC. It codes for CASSETGSSYNEQFF. Full variable domain (outside the CDR3, taken from reference TRBV5-1 and TRBJ2-1): KAGVTQTPRYLIKTRGQQVTLSCSPISGHRSVSWYQQTPGQGLQFLFEYFSETQRNKGNFPGRFSGRQFSNSRSEMNVSTLELGDSALYLCASSETGSSYNEQFFGPGTRLTVL.

This clone was counted once. This chain uses TRBV19 with TRBJ1-5; D call uncertain. The ends were cut back, 4 bases at V and 2 bases at J, with 12 bases in the middle. CDR1 is LNHDA, CDR2 SQIVND, per germline (reference sequence). The CDR3 has 15 amino acids. The CDR3, as DNA: TGTGCCAGTAGTACCATAAGCCTGGGCAATCAGCCCCAGCATTTT. Protein product: CASSTISLGNQPQHF.